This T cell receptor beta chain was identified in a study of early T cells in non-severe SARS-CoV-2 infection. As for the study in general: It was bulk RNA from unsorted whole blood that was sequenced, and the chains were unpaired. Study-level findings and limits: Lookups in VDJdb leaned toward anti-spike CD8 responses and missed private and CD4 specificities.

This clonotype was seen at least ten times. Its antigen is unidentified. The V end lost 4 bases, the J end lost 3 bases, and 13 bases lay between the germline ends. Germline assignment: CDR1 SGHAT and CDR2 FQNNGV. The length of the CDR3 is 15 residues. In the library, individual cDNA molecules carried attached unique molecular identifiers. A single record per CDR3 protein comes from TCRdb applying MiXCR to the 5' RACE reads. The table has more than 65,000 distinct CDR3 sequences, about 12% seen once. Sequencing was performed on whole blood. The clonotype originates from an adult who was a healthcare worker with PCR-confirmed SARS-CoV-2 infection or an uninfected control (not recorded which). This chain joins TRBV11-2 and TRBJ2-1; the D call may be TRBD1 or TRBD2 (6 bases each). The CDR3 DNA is TGTGCCAGCAGCTATAGGGGGGACCTCTACAATGAGCAGTTCTTC. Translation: CASSYRGDLYNEQFF.